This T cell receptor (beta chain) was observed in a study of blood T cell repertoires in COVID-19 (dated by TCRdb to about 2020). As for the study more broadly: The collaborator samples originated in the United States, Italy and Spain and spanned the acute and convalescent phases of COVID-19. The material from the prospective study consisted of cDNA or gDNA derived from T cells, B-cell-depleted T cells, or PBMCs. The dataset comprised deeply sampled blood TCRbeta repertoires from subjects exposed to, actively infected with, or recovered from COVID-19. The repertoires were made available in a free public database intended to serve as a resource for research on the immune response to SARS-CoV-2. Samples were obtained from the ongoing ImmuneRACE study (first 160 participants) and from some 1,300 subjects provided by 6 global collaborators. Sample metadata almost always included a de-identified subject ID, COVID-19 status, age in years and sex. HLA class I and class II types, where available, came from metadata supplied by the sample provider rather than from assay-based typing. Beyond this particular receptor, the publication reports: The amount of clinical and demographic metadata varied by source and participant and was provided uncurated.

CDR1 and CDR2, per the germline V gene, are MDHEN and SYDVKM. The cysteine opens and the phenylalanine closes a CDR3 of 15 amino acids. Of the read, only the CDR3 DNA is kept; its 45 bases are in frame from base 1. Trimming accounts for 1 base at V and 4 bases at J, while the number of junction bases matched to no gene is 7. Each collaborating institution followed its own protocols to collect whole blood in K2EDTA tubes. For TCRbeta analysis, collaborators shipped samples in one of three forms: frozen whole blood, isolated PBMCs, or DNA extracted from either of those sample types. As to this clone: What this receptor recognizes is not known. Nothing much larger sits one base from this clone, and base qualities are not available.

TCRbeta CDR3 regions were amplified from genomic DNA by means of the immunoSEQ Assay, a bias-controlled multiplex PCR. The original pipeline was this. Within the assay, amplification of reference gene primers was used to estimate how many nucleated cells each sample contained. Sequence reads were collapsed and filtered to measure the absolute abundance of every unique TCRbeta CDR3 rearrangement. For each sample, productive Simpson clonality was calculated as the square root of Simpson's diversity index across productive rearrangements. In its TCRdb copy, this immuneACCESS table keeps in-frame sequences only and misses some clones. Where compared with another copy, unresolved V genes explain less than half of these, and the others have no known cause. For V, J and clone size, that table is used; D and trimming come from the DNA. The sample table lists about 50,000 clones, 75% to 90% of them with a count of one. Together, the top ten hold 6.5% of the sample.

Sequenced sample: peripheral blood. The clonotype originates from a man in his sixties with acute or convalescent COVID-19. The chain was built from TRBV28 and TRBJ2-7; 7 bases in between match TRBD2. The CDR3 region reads CASSLSGGRPYEQYF. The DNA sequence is TGTGCCAGCAGTTTATCGGGCGGGAGACCTTACGAGCAGTACTTC.